Following are 19 T cell receptor beta chains from one sample sequenced in a study of PD-L1 blockade in urothelial cancer. Specified time point: pretreatment peripheral blood. Clones were read by immunoSEQ multiplex PCR, and TCRdb kept only the in-frame ones, dropping some. Among tens of thousands of clones listed, about 85% were seen once. The sequenced sample was PBMCs, obtained around atezolizumab (anti-PD-L1) treatment. These TCRs come from a man in his 60s with urothelial cancer.

This chain links TRBV10-3 with TRBJ2-7; D is possibly TRBD1 (5 bases). CDR3 length: 14 residues. Germline assignment: CDR1 ENHRY and CDR2 SYGVKD. Trimming took 4 bases from V and 6 from J, leaving 16 bases between them. DNA for the CDR3: TGTGCCATCAGTGTTGGCGCCACAGGTGGCGAGCAGTACTTC. Protein product: CAISVGATGGEQYF.

This chain uses TRBV30 with TRBJ2-7; a possible D gene is TRBD1 (5 bases). Germline values: CDR1 GTSNPN, CDR2 SVGIG (reference sequence). This CDR3 contains 12 residues. The V end lost 7 bases, the J end lost 0 bases, and 10 bases lay between the germline ends. CDR3 nucleotides: TGTGCCTTGGAGACAGTCTCCTACGAGCAGTACTTC. This gives the protein CALETVSYEQYF.

The V gene is TRBV9, the J gene TRBJ1-1, with 7 nucleotides matching TRBD1. Germline V gives CDR1 SGDLS, CDR2 YYNGEE. CDR3 size: 15 residues. V was clipped by 4 bases and J by 0 bases; unmatched bases: 6. The CDR3 DNA is TGTGCCAGCAGCTCCCAGGGGGGCTTGAACACTGAAGCTTTCTTT. This sequence encodes CASSSQGGLNTEAFF.

The rearrangement joins TRBV18 to TRBJ2-5; D call uncertain. Germline assignment: CDR1 KGHSH and CDR2 LQKENI. This CDR3 contains 12 residues. V was clipped by 3 bases and J by 7 bases, with 9 bases between them. The CDR3 protein is CASSPGPWTQYF. In DNA, the CDR3 is TGTGCCAGCTCACCGGGCCCCTGGACCCAGTACTTC. Full variable domain (remainder filled in from reference TRBV18 and TRBJ2-5): NAGVMQNPRHLVRRRGQEARLRCSPMKGHSHVYWYRQLPEEGLKFMVYLQKENIIDESGMPKERFSAEFPKEGPSILRIQQVVRGDSAAYFCASSPGPWTQYFGPGTRLLVL.

The rearrangement uses TRBV7-9 and TRBJ2-7, with 11 bases matching TRBD2. V lost 2 bases to trimming and J lost 6 bases; unmatched junction nucleotides: 3. The CDR3 sequence is 14 residues long. The germline V gene encodes CDR1 SEHNR and CDR2 FQNEAQ (reference sequence). The CDR3 DNA reads TGTGCCAGCAGCTTATCCGGGACTAGCGGCGAGCAGTACTTC. It translates to CASSLSGTSGEQYF.

The rearrangement uses TRBV30 and TRBJ1-2; TRBD1 matches at 7 bases. Germline CDR1 is GTSNPN and CDR2 is SVGIG (reference sequence). Trimming took 7 bases from V and 1 from J; bases not matched to a gene: 6. The CDR3 spans 13 residues. This CDR3 reads CASSTGLNYGYTF. DNA of the CDR3: TGTGCCTCCTCGACAGGGCTTAACTATGGCTACACCTTC.

This chain links TRBV7-8 with TRBJ1-2; possible D gene TRBD1, 5 bases. V lost 6 bases to trimming and J lost 3 bases, with 14 bases between them. CDR1 is SGHVS, CDR2 FQNEAQ, per germline. CDR3 length: 14 residues. CDR3 sequence reads: CASSSRPRDYGYTF. In DNA, the CDR3 is TGTGCCAGCAGTTCTCGCCCCAGGGACTATGGCTACACCTTC.

There are a few counts of this clone. The V call is TRBV5-1, the J call TRBJ2-4; 11 nucleotides line up with TRBD1. The junction had 3 bases not matched to a gene; V was cut back by 3 bases and J by 1 base. Germline CDR1 reads SGHRS; CDR2 reads YFSETQ. The length of the CDR3 is 16 residues. This CDR3 is CASSSGQGAAKNIQYF. In DNA, the CDR3 is TGCGCCAGCAGCTCCGGACAGGGGGCGGCCAAAAACATTCAGTACTTC.

The rearrangement links TRBV19 to TRBJ2-7; 8 bases are shared with TRBD2. The CDR3 is 13 residues long. V lost 6 bases to trimming and J lost 7 bases; unmatched junction nucleotides: 8. Germline values: CDR1 LNHDA, CDR2 SQIVND (reference sequence). CDR3 amino acids: CASSSGGLGEQYF. In DNA form, the CDR3 reads TGTGCCAGTAGCTCGGGAGGGTTGGGAGAGCAGTACTTC.

The CDR3 region is CAITSGTSGGSTDTQYF. The DNA for the CDR3 is TGTGCCATCACCTCCGGGACTAGCGGGGGGTCGACAGATACGCAGTATTTT. The V call is TRBV10-3, the J call TRBJ2-3, with 15 nucleotides matching TRBD2. The CDR3 runs to 17 residues. Trimming took 7 bases from V and 3 from J; bases not matched to a gene: 8. Per the germline V gene, CDR1 is ENHRY and CDR2 is SYGVKD.

V and J are TRBV2 and TRBJ1-2; 7 bases match TRBD1. Germline V gene lookup returns CDR1 SNHLY and CDR2 FYNNEI. With V trimmed by 6 bases and J by 7 bases, 2 bases remained unmatched. There are 11 residues in the CDR3. The chain's CDR3 is CASRTGTGYTF. The CDR3 region has the DNA TGTGCCAGCAGGACAGGGACTGGCTACACCTTC. Drawing the rest from reference TRBV2 and TRBJ1-2, the complete variable domain is EPEVTQTPSHQVTQMGQEVILRCVPISNHLYFYWYRQILGQKVEFLVSFYNNEISEKSEIFDDQFSVERPDGSNFTLKIRSTKLEDSAMYFCASRTGTGYTFGSGTRLTVV.

The chain joins TRBV5-1 to TRBJ2-7; TRBD1 aligns across 8 bases. The germline V gene has CDR1 SGHRS and CDR2 YFSETQ. The CDR3 consists of 12 residues. Trimming removed 0 bases from V and 7 bases from J; junction bases left unmatched: 0. CDR3 bases: TGCGCCAGCAGCTTGGGGGACAGGGAGCAGTACTTC. It encodes CASSLGDREQYF.

The V gene is TRBV21-1, the J gene TRBJ1-2; TRBD1 is the table's D call and was not checked against the DNA. TRBV21-1 is a known pseudogene. CDR3 length: 14 amino acids. CDR3: CASSKGTGIHGYTF. DNA for the CDR3: TGTGCCAGCAGCAAGGGGACAGGGATCCATGGCTACACCTTC.

J is TRBJ1-4 and V is TRBV2; D remains unclear. CDR1 and CDR2 (germline): SNHLY, FYNNEI. V shed 6 bases and J shed 5 bases, with 10 bases lying between them. The CDR3 runs to 13 residues. CDR3 protein: CASRSASNEKLFF. DNA for the CDR3: TGTGCCAGCAGGAGTGCTTCAAATGAAAAACTGTTTTTT.

This CDR3 reads CASSFGLGAGGQETQYF. CDR3 nucleotide sequence: TGCGCCAGCAGCTTCGGACTCGGGGCGGGAGGACAAGAGACCCAGTACTTC. The chain is built from TRBV5-1 and TRBJ2-5, with 8 positions matching TRBD2. Germline CDR1 reads SGHRS; CDR2 reads YFSETQ. V was clipped by 2 bases and J by 2 bases; unmatched bases: 11. This CDR3 region has 17 residues.

The CDR3 DNA is TGCGCCAGCAGCCAAACAGGAACAGATACGCAGTATTTT. It encodes CASSQTGTDTQYF. The chain has TRBV4-1 and TRBJ2-3, with a weak D call TRBD1 (5 bases). From germline, CDR1 is MGHRA and CDR2 YSYEKL. V lost 2 bases, J lost 3 bases, and 6 bases lay in between. The length of the CDR3 is 13 residues.

The J gene is TRBJ2-4, the V gene TRBV19, with D tentatively TRBD2 (6 bases). The V end lost 2 bases, the J end lost 6 bases, and 11 bases lay between the germline ends. CDR1 LNHDA and CDR2 SQIVND come from the germline V gene (reference sequence). The length of the CDR3 is 14 residues. The CDR3 DNA follows: TGTGCCAGTAGTATAACTCAGGAGGGAAACATTCAGTACTTC. Translating gives CASSITQEGNIQYF.

V and J are TRBV18 and TRBJ2-1; 7 bases are a match to TRBD1. The CDR3 spans 14 residues. In germline, CDR1 is KGHSH, CDR2 LQKENI. With V trimmed by 2 bases and J by 8 bases, 6 bases remained unmatched. The CDR3, as DNA: TGTGCCAGCTCACCATCCGGGACAGCCCATGAGCAGTTCTTC. It specifies CASSPSGTAHEQFF.

The V call is TRBV28, the J call TRBJ1-1; no clear D. The CDR3 runs to 12 residues. Between the trimmed V and J ends, which lost 6 bases and 5 bases, there was a span of 10 bases. Germline values: CDR1 MDHEN, CDR2 SYDVKM. DNA for the CDR3: TGTGCCAGCAGGAATTATCGGACTGAAGCTTTCTTT. It codes for CASRNYRTEAFF.